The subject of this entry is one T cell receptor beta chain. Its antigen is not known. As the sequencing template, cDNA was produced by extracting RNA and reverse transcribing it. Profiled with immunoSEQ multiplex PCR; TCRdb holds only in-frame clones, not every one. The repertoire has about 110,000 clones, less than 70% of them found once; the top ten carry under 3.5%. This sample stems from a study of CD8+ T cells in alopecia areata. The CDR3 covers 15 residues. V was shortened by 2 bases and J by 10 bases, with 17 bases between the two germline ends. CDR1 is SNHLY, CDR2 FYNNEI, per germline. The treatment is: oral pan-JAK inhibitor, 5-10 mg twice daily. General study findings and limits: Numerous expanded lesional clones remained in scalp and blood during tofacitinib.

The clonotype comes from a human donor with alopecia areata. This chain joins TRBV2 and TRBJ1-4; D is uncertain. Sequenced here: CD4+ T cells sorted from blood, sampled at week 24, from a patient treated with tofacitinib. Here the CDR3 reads CASSESLPAGGKLFF. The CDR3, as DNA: TGTGCCAGCAGTGAATCGCTCCCGGCAGGTGGAAAACTGTTTTTT.